This is a list of T cell receptor beta chains from one sample in a study of blood T cell repertoires in COVID-19. Measured with immunoSEQ multiplex PCR; TCRdb has only the in-frame clones, and not every one. The sample carries about 120,000 clones, less than 85% recorded once. The sample taken for sequencing was peripheral blood. These receptors were collected from a human donor in a cohort sampled during active COVID-19. The CDR3 runs from the conserved cysteine through the conserved F or W. The order of the fields is V gene, J gene, CDR3 protein.

V: TRBV19
J: TRBJ2-7
CDR3: CASRKAGNYEQYF

V: TRBV6-6
J: TRBJ1-5
CDR3: CASSLWGLGSNQPQHF

V: TRBV10-3
J: TRBJ1-6
CDR3: CAIREGQDNSPLHF

V: TRBV28
J: TRBJ1-2
CDR3: CASSLAGYGYTF

V: TRBV6-1
J: TRBJ1-1
CDR3: CASSEPAGEGTEAFF

V: TRBV6-5
J: TRBJ2-2
CDR3: CASSWASANTGELFF

V: TRBV7-2
J: TRBJ1-2
CDR3: CASSWDRAINYGYTF

V: TRBV7-2
J: TRBJ1-2
CDR3: CASSPRSTGQPSGYTF

V: TRBV19
J: TRBJ2-2
CDR3: CASSIGGPYTGELFF

V: TRBV3-1/TRBV3-2
J: TRBJ2-1
CDR3: CASSQELAYNEQFF

V: TRBV24-1
J: TRBJ2-2
CDR3: CATSVEGTGELFF

V: TRBV6-2/TRBV6-3
J: TRBJ1-1
CDR3: CASSYSIPDEAFF

V: TRBV19
J: TRBJ2-1
CDR3: CASSITSGEGSEQFF

V: TRBV30
J: TRBJ2-1
CDR3: CAWSVQVDEQFF

V: TRBV5-6
J: TRBJ1-1
CDR3: CASSLTDRWTDTEAFF

V: TRBV14
J: TRBJ2-3
CDR3: CASSHWTDLSTDTQYF

V: TRBV6-5
J: TRBJ2-7
CDR3: CASSYEGTEFYEQYF

V: TRBV5-5
J: TRBJ1-2
CDR3: CASSLAPGKGYGYTF

V: TRBV5-4
J: TRBJ1-1
CDR3: CASRPGALNTEAFF

V: TRBV2
J: TRBJ2-1
CDR3: CASSREGTSTYNEQFF

V: TRBV6-5
J: TRBJ2-2
CDR3: CASSYGGVGNTGELFF

V: TRBV28
J: TRBJ2-7
CDR3: CAGHVGDRAGEQYF

V: TRBV5-1
J: TRBJ2-1
CDR3: CASSSFSGGAIGNEQFF

V: TRBV10-3
J: TRBJ1-2
CDR3: CAISGGLNYGYTF

V: TRBV10-3
J: TRBJ2-5
CDR3: CAISVTGSSETQYF

V: TRBV4-3
J: TRBJ2-2
CDR3: CASSQATGRSGELFF

V: TRBV25-1
J: TRBJ2-1
CDR3: CASSEPRTVEDEQFF

V: TRBV11-2
J: TRBJ2-3
CDR3: CASSLRTGGLTDTQYF

V: TRBV9
J: TRBJ1-2
CDR3: CASSVTLGYGYTF

V: TRBV15
J: TRBJ2-2
CDR3: CATSRDPGQTGELFF

V: TRBV28
J: TRBJ1-2
CDR3: CASSQTGGFSYTF

V: TRBV6-6
J: TRBJ1-2
CDR3: CASSYGGNYGYTF

V: TRBV4-3
J: TRBJ1-1
CDR3: CASSQTDRGWTEAFF

V: TRBV19
J: TRBJ1-1
CDR3: CASSPGQGDTEAFF

V: TRBV18
J: TRBJ2-1
CDR3: CASSQGNEQFF

V: TRBV11-3
J: TRBJ2-3
CDR3: CASRRTGSVTDTQYF

V: TRBV19
J: TRBJ2-3
CDR3: CASKRRGEDTQYF

V: TRBV7-2
J: TRBJ1-6
CDR3: CASSLAGNSPLHF

V: TRBV28
J: TRBJ1-5
CDR3: CASRLEGSNQPQHF

V: TRBV6-6
J: TRBJ2-7
CDR3: CASSYSGGWDYEQYF

V: TRBV9
J: TRBJ1-1
CDR3: CASSVGTGGYTEAFF

V: TRBV3-1/TRBV3-2
J: TRBJ1-2
CDR3: CASSQEPPGGVGYTF

V: TRBV12-2
J: TRBJ2-7
CDR3: CASRSQAGDNCYEQYF

V: TRBV19
J: TRBJ1-2
CDR3: CASSIDPGFYGYTF

V: TRBV9
J: TRBJ2-3
CDR3: CASSVGFRDTQYF

V: TRBV14
J: TRBJ1-1
CDR3: CASSHRGHRTEAFF

V: TRBV15
J: TRBJ2-3
CDR3: CATSRTSGGTDTQYF

V: TRBV30
J: TRBJ1-2
CDR3: CAWRGRGTYGYTF

V: TRBV10-3
J: TRBJ2-3
CDR3: CAISERTSGDITDTQYF

V: TRBV7-8
J: TRBJ1-4
CDR3: CASSAHEGQGNEKLFF